The 3 T cell receptor beta chains reported below all come from one sample, sequenced in a study of CD8 T cells in ankylosing spondylitis. MiXCR, applied by TCRdb to the 5' RACE reads, yields one record per CDR3 protein. The sample yields 150,000 to 200,000 distinct CDR3 sequences, around 32% seen once. Source material: synovial fluid, either unsorted or a sorted T cell fraction (not recorded which). Source of these receptors: a male donor with ankylosing spondylitis.

This sequence joins TRBV20-1 and TRBJ2-7; 10 nucleotides match TRBD1. The germline V gene has CDR1 DFQATT and CDR2 SNEGSKA (reference sequence). The CDR3 extends over 14 amino acids. J was trimmed by 1 base and V by 3 bases; bases with no gene match: 3. CDR3 nucleotides: TGCAGTGCTAGGGGGACAGGGGCTTCCTACGAGCAGTACTTC. This encodes CSARGTGASYEQYF.

A few counts support this clonotype. This chain uses TRBV3-1 with TRBJ2-1; tentative D call: TRBD2 (6 bases). Germline values: CDR1 LGHDT, CDR2 YNNKEL (reference sequence). This CDR3 spans 16 amino acids. V was pared by 4 bases and J by 5 bases, with 18 bases between. CDR3 nucleotides: TGTGCCAGCAGCCCAAATGTCGGGGGTTTTGACAATGAGCAGTTCTTC. Translating gives CASSPNVGGFDNEQFF.

This clonotype was counted a few times. This rearrangement joins TRBV3-1 to TRBJ2-6, with D possibly matching TRBD1 (5 bases). The germline CDR1 and CDR2 sequences are LGHDT and YNNKEL (reference sequence). With 6 bases removed from V and 0 bases from J, the gap between germline ends came to 9 bases. The CDR3 loop spans 15 amino acids. The CDR3 region has the DNA TGTGCCAGCAGACCCAGGGACTCTGGGGCCAACGTCCTGACTTTC. Encoded protein: CASRPRDSGANVLTF.